This TCR beta chain was identified in a study of T cells after yellow fever vaccination (dated by TCRdb to the late 2010s). Background for the entire study: Libraries from fractions with low cell numbers were prepared with the SMART-Seq v4 Ultra Low Input RNA kit. Bulk TCR alpha and beta repertoires were sequenced longitudinally to track T-cell clones before and after primary and booster YFV17D yellow fever vaccination. Two healthy male donors, one aged 18 to 30 and one aged 30 to 39 years, were included in the cohort. Blood samples were taken at several timepoints before and after primary and secondary immunization, and bulk PBMC replicates and cell subsets were isolated.

According to the study, the label for this sample's treatment or condition signals: live attenuated yellow fever vaccine strain. A standard Ficoll-Paque protocol was used to isolate PBMCs from peripheral blood. CD4 and CD8 T-cell fractions were isolated with Dynabeads CD4 and CD8 positive selection kits. RNA was extracted with TriZol from bulk PBMCs, CD4 and CD8 fractions, and dextramer-positive and dextramer-negative fractions. This clonotype was observed many times. Its recognized antigen is unknown. Base-call qualities are not available, and no considerably larger clone is one nucleotide away. What the study reported, not specific to this receptor: Most clones expanded after primary vaccination were re-detected after the booster (almost 97% of CD4 and more than 70% of CD8), suggesting broad memory maintenance. Compared with the primary T-cell response, the secondary T-cell response was weaker but faster, peaking on day 5 rather than day 15. A small share of clonotypes was detected in both CD4 and CD8 compartments, with the overlap likely arising from convergent recombination. FACS-sorted repertoires could contain abundant contaminating clonotypes from the bulk population, so computational filtering was required. The study included only a couple of donors, which limits how far the findings can be generalized.

V drops 5 bases and J drops 2 bases, leaving 13 bases in between. There are 13 amino acids in the CDR3, from cysteine to phenylalanine inclusive. Just CDR3 DNA is preserved here, 39 bases in frame from base 1. Based on the germline V gene (reference sequence), the CDR1 and CDR2 sequences are DFQATT and SNEGSKA. TCR cDNA was synthesized by 5'RACE template switching, through which a universal primer site and unique molecular identifiers were introduced. Priming for cDNA synthesis came from both the TCR alpha and TCR beta constant segments. Two PCR steps were used to amplify libraries, with sample barcodes and sequencing adapters being added in the second step. Sequencing of libraries was performed on Illumina HiSeq 2500 (2x100 bp) or NovaSeq (2x150 bp). Per the original workflow: Reads were demultiplexed and collapsed into UMI consensus sequences with MIGEC, and V(D)J alignment was performed with MiXCR. Using edgeR on replicate PBMC samples, clonotypes were called vaccine-responding if FDR was below 0.01 and the log2 fold change was above 5 up to day 15. CD4 or CD8 identity was assigned to each bulk clonotype according to whether the clonotype was present at higher abundance in the sequenced CD4 repertoire or the sequenced CD8 repertoire. TCRdb reworked the public reads: Q25 trimming with fastp, MiXCR clone assembly, productive beta chains retained. Rows with a matching CDR3 protein are joined into one entry that keeps the most common DNA and genes. The authors' filters were not applied to this entry. This sample gives more than 95,000 distinct CDR3 sequences in total; about 7% of them show up just once. The top ten clones comprise 2% to 3% of the sample.

Here the sequenced sample was CD4+ T cells sorted from PBMCs, taken 10 to 11 days after the first yellow fever vaccination. This clonotype was sampled from a man between 18 and 35 years old who received the YFV17D yellow fever vaccine. The chain couples TRBV20-1 to TRBJ2-7, with the D gene not clear enough to name. The DNA reads TGCAGTGCTGAGGCCCATACCCCCTACGAGCAGTACTTC. This gives the protein CSAEAHTPYEQYF.